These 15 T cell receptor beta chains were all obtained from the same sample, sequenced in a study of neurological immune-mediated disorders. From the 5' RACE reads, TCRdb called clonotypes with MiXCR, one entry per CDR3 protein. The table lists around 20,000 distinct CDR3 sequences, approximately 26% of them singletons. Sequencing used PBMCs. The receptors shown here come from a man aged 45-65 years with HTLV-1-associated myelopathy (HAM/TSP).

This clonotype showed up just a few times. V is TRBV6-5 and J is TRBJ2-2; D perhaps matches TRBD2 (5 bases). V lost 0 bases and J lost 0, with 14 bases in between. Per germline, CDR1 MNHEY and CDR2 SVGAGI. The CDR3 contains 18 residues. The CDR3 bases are TGTGCCAGCAGTTACTCCCCGGTACTAGTAACGAACACCGGGGAGCTGTTTTTT. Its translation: CASSYSPVLVTNTGELFF.

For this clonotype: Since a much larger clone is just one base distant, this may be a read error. The CDR3 loop is CASSPGTLSYNEQLF. CDR3 DNA: TGTGCTAGCAGCCCCGGGACACTTTCCTACAATGAGCAGTTATTC. The V and J genes are TRBV7-7 and TRBJ2-1; D may be TRBD1 (6 bases). This CDR3 is 15 amino acids long. Per germline, CDR1 SSHAT and CDR2 FNYEAQ (reference sequence).

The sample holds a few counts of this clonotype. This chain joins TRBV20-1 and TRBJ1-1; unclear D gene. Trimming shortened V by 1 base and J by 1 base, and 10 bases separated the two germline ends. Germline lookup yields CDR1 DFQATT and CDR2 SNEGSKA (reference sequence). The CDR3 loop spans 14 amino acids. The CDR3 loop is CSARAKAGNTEAFF. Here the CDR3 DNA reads TGCAGTGCTAGAGCCAAAGCGGGGAACACTGAAGCTTTCTTT.

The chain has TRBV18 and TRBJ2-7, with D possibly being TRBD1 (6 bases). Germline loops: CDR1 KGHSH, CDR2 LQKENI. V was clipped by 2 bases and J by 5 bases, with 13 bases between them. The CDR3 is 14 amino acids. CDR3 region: CASSPGQGKDEQYF. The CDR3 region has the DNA TGTGCCAGCTCACCAGGCCAGGGGAAGGACGAGCAGTACTTC.

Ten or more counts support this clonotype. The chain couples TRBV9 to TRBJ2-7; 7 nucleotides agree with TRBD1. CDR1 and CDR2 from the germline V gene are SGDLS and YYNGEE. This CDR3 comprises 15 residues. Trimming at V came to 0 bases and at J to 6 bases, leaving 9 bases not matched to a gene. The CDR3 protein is CASSVETGLAVEQYF. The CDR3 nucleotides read TGTGCCAGCAGCGTAGAGACAGGGCTAGCCGTCGAGCAGTACTTC. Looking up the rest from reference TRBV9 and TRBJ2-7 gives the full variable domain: DSGVTQTPKHLITATGQRVTLRCSPRSGDLSVYWYQQSLDQGLQFLIQYYNGEERAKGNILERFSAQQFPDLHSELNLSSLELGDSALYFCASSVETGLAVEQYFGPGTRLTVT.

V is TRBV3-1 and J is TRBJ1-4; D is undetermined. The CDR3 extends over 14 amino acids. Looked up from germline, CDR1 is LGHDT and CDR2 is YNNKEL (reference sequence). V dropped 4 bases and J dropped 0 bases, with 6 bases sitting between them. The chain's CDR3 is CASSPLATNEKLFF. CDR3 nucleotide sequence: TGTGCCAGCAGCCCACTGGCAACTAATGAAAAACTGTTTTTT.

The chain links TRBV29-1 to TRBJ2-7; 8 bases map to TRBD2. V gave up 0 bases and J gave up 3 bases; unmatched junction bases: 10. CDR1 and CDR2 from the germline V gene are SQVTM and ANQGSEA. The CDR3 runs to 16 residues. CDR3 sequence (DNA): TGCAGCGTTGAAGAATGGACTAGCAGGGGAAACTACGAGCAGTACTTC. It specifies CSVEEWTSRGNYEQYF.

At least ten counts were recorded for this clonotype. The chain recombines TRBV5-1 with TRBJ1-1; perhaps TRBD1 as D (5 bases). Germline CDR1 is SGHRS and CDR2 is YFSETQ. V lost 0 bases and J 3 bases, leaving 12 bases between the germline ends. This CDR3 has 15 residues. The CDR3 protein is CASSLVVGADTEAFF. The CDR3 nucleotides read TGCGCCAGCAGCTTGGTCGTCGGGGCCGACACTGAAGCTTTCTTT.

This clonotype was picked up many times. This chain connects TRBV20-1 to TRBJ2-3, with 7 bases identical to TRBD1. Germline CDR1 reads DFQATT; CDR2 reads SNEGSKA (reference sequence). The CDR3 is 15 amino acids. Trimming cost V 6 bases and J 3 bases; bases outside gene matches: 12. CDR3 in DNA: TGCAGTGCGCCTAACAGGGGCCGGGGAACAGATACGCAGTATTTT. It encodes CSAPNRGRGTDTQYF.

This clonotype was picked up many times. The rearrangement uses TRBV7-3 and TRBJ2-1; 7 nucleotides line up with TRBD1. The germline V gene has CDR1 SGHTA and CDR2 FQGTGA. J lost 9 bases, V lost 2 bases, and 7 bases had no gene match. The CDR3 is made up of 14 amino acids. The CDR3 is CASSLSQDRREQFF. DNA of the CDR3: TGTGCCAGCAGCTTATCCCAGGACAGGCGTGAGCAGTTCTTC. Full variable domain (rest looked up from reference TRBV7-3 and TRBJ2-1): GAGVSQTPSNKVTEKGKYVELRCDPISGHTALYWYRQSLGQGPEFLIYFQGTGAADDSGLPNDRFFAVRPEGSVSTLKIQRTERGDSAVYLCASSLSQDRREQFFGPGTRLTVL.

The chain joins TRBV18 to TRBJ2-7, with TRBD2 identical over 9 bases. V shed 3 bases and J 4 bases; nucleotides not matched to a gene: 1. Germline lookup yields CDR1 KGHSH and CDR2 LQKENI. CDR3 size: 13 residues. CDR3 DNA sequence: TGTGCCAGCTCACCTAGCGGGAGTTACGAGCAGTACTTC. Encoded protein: CASSPSGSYEQYF.

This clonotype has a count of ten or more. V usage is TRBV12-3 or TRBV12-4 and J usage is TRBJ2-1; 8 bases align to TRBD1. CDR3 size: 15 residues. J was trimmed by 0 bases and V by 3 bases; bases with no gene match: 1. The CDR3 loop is CASSFDRGSYNEQFF. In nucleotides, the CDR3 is TGTGCCAGCAGTTTTGACAGGGGCTCCTACAATGAGCAGTTCTTC.

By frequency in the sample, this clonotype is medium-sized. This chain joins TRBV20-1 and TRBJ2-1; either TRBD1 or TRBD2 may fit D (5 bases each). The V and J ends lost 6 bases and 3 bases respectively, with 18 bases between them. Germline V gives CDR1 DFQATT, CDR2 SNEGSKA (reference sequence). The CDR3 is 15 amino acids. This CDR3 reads CSANKPGTLYNEQFF. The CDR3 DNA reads TGCAGTGCAAACAAACCCGGGACCCTCTACAATGAGCAGTTCTTC.

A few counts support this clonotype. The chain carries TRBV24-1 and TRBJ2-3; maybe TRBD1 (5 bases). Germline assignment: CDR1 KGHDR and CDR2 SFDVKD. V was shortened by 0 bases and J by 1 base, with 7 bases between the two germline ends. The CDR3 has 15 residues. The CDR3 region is CATSDLIQGTDTQYF. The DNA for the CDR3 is TGTGCCACCAGTGATTTGATACAGGGCACAGATACGCAGTATTTT.

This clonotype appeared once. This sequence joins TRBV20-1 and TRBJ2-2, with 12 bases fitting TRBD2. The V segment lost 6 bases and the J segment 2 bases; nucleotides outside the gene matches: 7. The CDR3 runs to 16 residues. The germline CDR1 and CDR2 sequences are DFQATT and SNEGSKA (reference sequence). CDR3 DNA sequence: TGCAGTGCCACGACTAGCGGGAGAACTAACACCGGGGAGCTGTTTTTT. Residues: CSATTSGRTNTGELFF.